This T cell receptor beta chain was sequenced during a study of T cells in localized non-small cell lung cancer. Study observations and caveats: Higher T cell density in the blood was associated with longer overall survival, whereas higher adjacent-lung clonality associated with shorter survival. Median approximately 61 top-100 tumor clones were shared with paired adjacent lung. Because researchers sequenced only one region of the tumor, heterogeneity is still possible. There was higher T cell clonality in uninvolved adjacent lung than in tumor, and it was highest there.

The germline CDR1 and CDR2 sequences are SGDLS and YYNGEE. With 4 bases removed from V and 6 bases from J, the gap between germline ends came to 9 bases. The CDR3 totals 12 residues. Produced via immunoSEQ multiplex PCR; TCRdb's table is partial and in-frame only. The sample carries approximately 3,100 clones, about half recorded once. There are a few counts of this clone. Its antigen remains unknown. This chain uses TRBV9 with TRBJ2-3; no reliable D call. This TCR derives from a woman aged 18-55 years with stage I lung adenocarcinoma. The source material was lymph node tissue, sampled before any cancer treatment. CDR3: CASSPSVDTQYF. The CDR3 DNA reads TGTGCCAGCAGCCCGAGCGTGGATACGCAGTATTTT.